The present entry profiles one T cell receptor beta chain with its context. One end of the junction is discordant with germline, which a read error may explain. Per the germline V gene, CDR1 is SEHNR and CDR2 is FQNEAQ (reference sequence). This CDR3 has 12 amino acids. This entry is derived from a study of T cells in Graves' hyperthyroidism and ophthalmopathy. Exclusion of a patient resulted from uncontrolled infection, other autoimmune disease, pregnancy or lactation. From RNA transcripts, TCR beta CDR3 regions were amplified. The study used the HTBI primer set for a first-round RT-PCR of the TCR CDR3. Via MiXCR, TCRdb re-called the multiplex PCR reads, giving one row per CDR3 protein. The sample carries hundreds of thousands of distinct CDR3 sequences, around 39% recorded once.

Sequenced input: blood. V usage is TRBV7-9 and J usage is TRBJ1-4; D is possibly TRBD1 (5 bases). This TCR derives from a man aged 18 to 29 with Graves' hyperthyroidism. CDR3 sequence: CAGSPWGEKLFF. The CDR3 bases are TGTGCCGGCAGCCCATGGGGGGAAAAACTGTTTTTT.